The rows below give T cell receptor beta chains drawn from one sample of a study of blood T cells in healthy people across ages. TCRdb fed the 5' RACE reads into MiXCR, producing one record per CDR3 protein. The table lists more than 800,000 distinct CDR3 sequences, under 35% of them singletons, with approximately 15% in the top ten. Sample: blood. Source of these receptors: an elderly woman in good health. CDR3s include the opening cysteine and the closing phenylalanine or tryptophan. D genes are given only for firm matches. Size tells how often a clone was seen (once, few, many) or the class of an expanded clone, and some rows leave it out.

TRBV27	-	few	TRBJ1-2	TGTGCCAGCAGTTTAGAGAGGACCCGCGACTACACCTTC	CASSLERTRDYTF
TRBV6-2/TRBV6-3	-	-	TRBJ2-2	TGTGCCAGCAGCTTAGACGCCGCGAACACCGGGGAGCTGTTTTTT	CASSLDAANTGELFF
TRBV20-1	TRBD2	-	TRBJ2-7	TGCAGTGCAAAGGGAGGGGCCTACGAGCAGTACTTC	CSAKGGAYEQYF
TRBV29-1	-	many	TRBJ2-1	TGCAGCGTTGTCGATGGCGTCAATGAGCAGTTCTTC	CSVVDGVNEQFF
TRBV4-2	TRBD2	many	TRBJ2-3	TGTGCCAGCAGCCACCGCAGCGGGGGTAGCACAGATACGCAGTATTTT	CASSHRSGGSTDTQYF
TRBV30	-	few	TRBJ1-2	TGTGCCTGGAGTGCAGACAGACCCCGCCGTGGCTACACCTTC	CAWSADRPRRGYTF
TRBV18	-	-	TRBJ2-1	TGTGCCAGCTCACCCCCAGGGTTCGCGGGGTACAATGAGCAGTTCTTC	CASSPPGFAGYNEQFF
TRBV9	-	-	TRBJ1-1	TGTGCCAGCAGCGCCCGAGGGCAGGGTGACACTGAAGCTTTCTTT	CASSARGQGDTEAFF
TRBV2	-	few	TRBJ2-5	TGTGCCAGCCGAGTCGGGGGCCTGTACCAAGAGACCCAGTACTTC	CASRVGGLYQETQYF
TRBV12-3/TRBV12-4	TRBD2	many	TRBJ2-1	TGTGCCAGCAACCTAAGCGGGGGCACCTACAATGAGCAGTTCTTC	CASNLSGGTYNEQFF
TRBV4-2	-	-	TRBJ1-2	TGTGCCAGCAGCCAAGAAAGTGGACTCGGGTCCAACTATGGCTACACCTTC	CASSQESGLGSNYGYTF
TRBV7-2	TRBD1	many	TRBJ2-3	TGTGCCAGCAGCTCCCGGACAGGGAGTACGCAGTATTTT	CASSSRTGSTQYF
TRBV29-1	-	many	TRBJ1-5	TGCAGCGTCGCCGGGCCCGGGGACAGCAATCAGCCCCAGCATTTT	CSVAGPGDSNQPQHF
TRBV20-1	-	many	TRBJ2-5	TGCAGTGCCAAACGGGAGCCGGGAGAGACCCAGTACTTC	CSAKREPGETQYF
TRBV6-2/TRBV6-3	-	-	TRBJ1-5	TGTGCCAGCAGTTACTCGAGGGGGTATCAGCCCCAGCATTTT	CASSYSRGYQPQHF
TRBV7-2	-	many	TRBJ2-3	TGTGCCAGCAGCTTACAAGGGCAGGGCTTCACAGATACGCAGTATTTT	CASSLQGQGFTDTQYF
TRBV10-3	-	many	TRBJ1-2	TGTGCCATCAGTCCACAGGGTGTGGTTTCTGGCTACACCTTC	CAISPQGVVSGYTF
TRBV7-8	-	few	TRBJ1-1	TGTGCCAGCAGCTTAGACGGGAGGGGGGACACTGAAGCTTTCTTT	CASSLDGRGDTEAFF
TRBV6-2/TRBV6-3	TRBD2	many	TRBJ2-1	TGTGCCAGCAGTTGGCTTGTTAGCGGGAGGCAAAAACACAATGAGCAGTTCTTC	CASSWLVSGRQKHNEQFF
TRBV20-1	-	many	TRBJ2-3	TGCAGTGCTAGAGATGAGGGCAGGGTCGGAGATACGCAGTATTTT	CSARDEGRVGDTQYF
TRBV20-1	-	-	TRBJ2-5	TGCAGGGCCGGGAGCGGAAGGGGGATCCAGTACTTC	CRAGSGRGIQYF
TRBV20-1	-	few	TRBJ2-3	TGCAGTGCTCACACAGGGCTCTCCGCAGATACGCAGTATTTT	CSAHTGLSADTQYF
TRBV5-1	-	-	TRBJ1-2	TGCGCCAGCAGCCCAATGGGGTCCGGGGATGGCTACACCTTC	CASSPMGSGDGYTF
TRBV20-1	TRBD1	-	TRBJ2-5	TGCAGTGCTAGAGATCAGGACAGGCACCAGGAGACCCAGTACTTC	CSARDQDRHQETQYF
TRBV20-1	-	-	TRBJ1-2	TGCAGTGCTAGCTGGGGCGCGAAAGGCTACACCTTC	CSASWGAKGYTF
TRBV6-6	-	-	TRBJ2-7	TGTGCCAGCAGTGCCCCGGCAGGAGGGAGCGAGCAGTACTTC	CASSAPAGGSEQYF
TRBV20-1	TRBD1	-	TRBJ2-2	TGCAGTGCTAACAGGGGAGACACCGGGGAGCTGTTTTTT	CSANRGDTGELFF
TRBV5-1	-	many	TRBJ2-3	TGCGCCAGCAGCTCCGTCAGGACAGATACGCAGTATTTT	CASSSVRTDTQYF